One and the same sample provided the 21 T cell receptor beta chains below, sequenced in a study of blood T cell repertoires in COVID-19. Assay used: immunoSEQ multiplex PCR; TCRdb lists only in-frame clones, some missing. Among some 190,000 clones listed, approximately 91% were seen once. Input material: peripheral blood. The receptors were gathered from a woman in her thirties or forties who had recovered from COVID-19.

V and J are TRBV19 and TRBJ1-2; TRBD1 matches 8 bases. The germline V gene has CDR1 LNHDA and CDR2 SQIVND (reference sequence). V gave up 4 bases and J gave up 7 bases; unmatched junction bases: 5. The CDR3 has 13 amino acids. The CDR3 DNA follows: TGTGCCAGTAGTACAGGACAGGGACGTGGCTACACCTTC. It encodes CASSTGQGRGYTF.

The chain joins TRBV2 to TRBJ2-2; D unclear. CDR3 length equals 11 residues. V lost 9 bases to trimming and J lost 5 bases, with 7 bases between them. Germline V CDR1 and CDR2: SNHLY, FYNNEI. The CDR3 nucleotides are TGTGCCAGTGAACAGACCGGGGAGCTGTTTTTT. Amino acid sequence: CASEQTGELFF.

In DNA form, the CDR3 reads TGTGCCAGCAGCCAAGCAAGAGACATCAACAATGAGCAGTTCTTC. Encoded protein: CASSQARDINNEQFF. This chain uses TRBV3-1 (or the pseudogene TRBV3-2) with TRBJ2-1; D gene uncertain. V lost 1 base and J lost 5, with 12 bases in between. The CDR3 is 15 residues long. CDR1 is LGHDT and CDR2 is YNNKEL in the germline V gene (reference sequence).

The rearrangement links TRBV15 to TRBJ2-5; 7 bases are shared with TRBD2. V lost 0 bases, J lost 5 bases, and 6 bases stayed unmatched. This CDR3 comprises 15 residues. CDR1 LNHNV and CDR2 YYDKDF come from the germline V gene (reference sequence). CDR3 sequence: CATSRDRGRAETQYF. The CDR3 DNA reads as TGTGCCACCAGCAGAGATCGCGGGAGAGCGGAGACCCAGTACTTC.

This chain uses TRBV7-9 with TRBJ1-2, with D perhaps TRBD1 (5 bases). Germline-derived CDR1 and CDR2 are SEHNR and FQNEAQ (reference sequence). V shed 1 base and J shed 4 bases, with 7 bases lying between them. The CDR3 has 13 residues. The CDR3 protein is CASSLVGGYGYTF. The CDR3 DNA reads TGTGCCAGCAGCTTAGTGGGGGGCTATGGCTACACCTTC.

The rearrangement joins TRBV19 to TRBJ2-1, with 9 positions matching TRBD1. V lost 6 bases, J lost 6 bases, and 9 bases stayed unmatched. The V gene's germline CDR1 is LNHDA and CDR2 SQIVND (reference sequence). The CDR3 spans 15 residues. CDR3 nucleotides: TGTGCCAGTAGCCCAAGCCGGGACAGGGTCAATGAGCAGTTCTTC. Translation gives CASSPSRDRVNEQFF.

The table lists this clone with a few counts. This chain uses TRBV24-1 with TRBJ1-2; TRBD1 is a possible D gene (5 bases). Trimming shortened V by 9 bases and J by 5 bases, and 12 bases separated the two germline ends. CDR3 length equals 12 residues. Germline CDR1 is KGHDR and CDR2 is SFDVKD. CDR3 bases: TGTGCCACCTCCAAGGAGGGGTATGGCTACACCTTC. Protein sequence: CATSKEGYGYTF.

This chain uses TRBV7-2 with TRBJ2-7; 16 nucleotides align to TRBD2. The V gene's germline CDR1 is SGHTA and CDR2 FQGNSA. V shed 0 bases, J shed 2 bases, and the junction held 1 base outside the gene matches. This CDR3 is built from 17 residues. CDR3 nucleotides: TGTGCCAGCAGCTTAGCGGGACTAGCGGGAGGGCCCTACGAGCAGTACTTC. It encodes CASSLAGLAGGPYEQYF.

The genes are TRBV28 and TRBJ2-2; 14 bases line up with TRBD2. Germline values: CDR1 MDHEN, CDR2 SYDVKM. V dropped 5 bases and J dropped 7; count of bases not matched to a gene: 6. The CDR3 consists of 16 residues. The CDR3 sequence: CASSPIGLAGGGELFF. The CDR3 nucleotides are TGTGCCAGCAGTCCCATAGGACTAGCGGGAGGCGGGGAGCTGTTTTTT.

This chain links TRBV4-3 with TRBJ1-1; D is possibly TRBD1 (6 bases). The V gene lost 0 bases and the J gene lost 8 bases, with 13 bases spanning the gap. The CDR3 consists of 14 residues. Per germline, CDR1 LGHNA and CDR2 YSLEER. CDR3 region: CASSQDTGQPEAFF. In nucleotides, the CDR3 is TGCGCCAGCAGCCAAGACACTGGACAGCCAGAAGCTTTCTTT.

The CDR3 coding sequence is TGTGCCAGCAGCAAAGGGACTAGCGGGGGGGGTGAGCAGTTCTTC. It yields the protein CASSKGTSGGGEQFF. J is TRBJ2-1 and V is TRBV11-2, with TRBD2 matching 16 bases. The CDR3 runs 15 residues. Looked up from germline, CDR1 is SGHAT and CDR2 is FQNNGV. After removal of 5 bases from V and 9 bases from J, the junction contained 4 bases not matched to a gene. The entire variable domain, with the rest obtained from reference TRBV11-2 and TRBJ2-1, is as follows: EAGVAQSPRYKIIEKRQSVAFWCNPISGHATLYWYQQILGQGPKLLIQFQNNGVVDDSQLPKDRFSAERLKGVDSTLKIQPAKLEDSAVYLCASSKGTSGGGEQFFGPGTRLTVL.

The CDR3 DNA follows: TGTGCCAGCAGTTTGGACAAAGAGACCCAGTACTTC. Amino acid sequence: CASSLDKETQYF. V and J are TRBV12-3 or TRBV12-4 and TRBJ2-5, with D perhaps matching TRBD1 (5 bases). The CDR3 length is 12 residues. V was cut by 3 bases and J by 3 bases, with 5 bases left in between.

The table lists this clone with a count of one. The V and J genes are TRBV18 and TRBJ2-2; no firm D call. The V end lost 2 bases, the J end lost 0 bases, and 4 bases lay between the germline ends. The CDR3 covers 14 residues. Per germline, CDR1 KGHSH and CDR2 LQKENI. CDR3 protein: CASSPSSNTGELFF. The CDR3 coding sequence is TGTGCCAGCTCACCATCATCGAACACCGGGGAGCTGTTTTTT.

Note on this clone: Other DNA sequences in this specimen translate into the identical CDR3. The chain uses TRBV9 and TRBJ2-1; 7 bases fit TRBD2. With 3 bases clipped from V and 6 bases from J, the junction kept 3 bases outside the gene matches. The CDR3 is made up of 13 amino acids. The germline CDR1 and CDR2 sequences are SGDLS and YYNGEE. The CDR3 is CASSAPGGNEQFF. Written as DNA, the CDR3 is TGTGCCAGCAGCGCTCCGGGAGGCAATGAGCAGTTCTTC.

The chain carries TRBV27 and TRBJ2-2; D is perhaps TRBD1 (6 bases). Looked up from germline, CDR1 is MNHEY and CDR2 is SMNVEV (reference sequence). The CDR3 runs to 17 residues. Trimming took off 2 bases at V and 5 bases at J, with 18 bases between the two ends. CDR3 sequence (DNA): TGTGCCAGCAGTTTACTATCCTGGGGGCGCGGAACCGGGGAGCTGTTTTTT. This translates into CASSLLSWGRGTGELFF.

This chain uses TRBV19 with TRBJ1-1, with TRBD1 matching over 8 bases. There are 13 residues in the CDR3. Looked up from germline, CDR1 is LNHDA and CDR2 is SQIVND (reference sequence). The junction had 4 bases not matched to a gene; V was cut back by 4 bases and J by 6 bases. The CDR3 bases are TGTGCCAGTAGTAAAACAGGGGGTCCTGAAGCTTTCTTT. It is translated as CASSKTGGPEAFF.

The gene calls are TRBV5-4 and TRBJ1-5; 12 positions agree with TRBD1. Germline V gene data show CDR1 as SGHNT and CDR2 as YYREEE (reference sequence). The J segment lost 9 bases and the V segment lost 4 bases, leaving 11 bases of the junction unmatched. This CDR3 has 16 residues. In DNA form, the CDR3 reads TGTGCCAGCAGCGATACCGGGACAGGGGGCAGCGGGCCCCAGCATTTT. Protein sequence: CASSDTGTGGSGPQHF.

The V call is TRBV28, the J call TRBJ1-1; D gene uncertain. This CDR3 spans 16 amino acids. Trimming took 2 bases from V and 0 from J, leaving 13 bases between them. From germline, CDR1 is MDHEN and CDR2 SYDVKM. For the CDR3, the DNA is TGTGCCAGCAGTTTAGGTGGAGAACTCATGAACACTGAAGCTTTCTTT. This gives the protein CASSLGGELMNTEAFF.

This chain's CDR3 is CASSELSGRADTQYF. CDR3 DNA: TGTGCCAGCAGTGAATTGAGCGGGAGGGCAGATACGCAGTATTTT. This sequence joins TRBV2 and TRBJ2-3; 10 bases agree with TRBD2. Trimming removed 2 bases from V and 4 bases from J; junction bases left unmatched: 3. This CDR3 has 15 amino acids. From germline, CDR1 is SNHLY and CDR2 FYNNEI. Drawing the rest from reference TRBV2 and TRBJ2-3, the complete variable domain is EPEVTQTPSHQVTQMGQEVILRCVPISNHLYFYWYRQILGQKVEFLVSFYNNEISEKSEIFDDQFSVERPDGSNFTLKIRSTKLEDSAMYFCASSELSGRADTQYFGPGTRLTVL.

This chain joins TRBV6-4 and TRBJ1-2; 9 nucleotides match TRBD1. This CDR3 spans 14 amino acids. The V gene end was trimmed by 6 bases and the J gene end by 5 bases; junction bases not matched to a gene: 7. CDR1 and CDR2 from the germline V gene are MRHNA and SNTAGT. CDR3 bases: TGTGCCAGCAGCCTGGACAGGGGAACGTATGGCTACACCTTC. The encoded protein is CASSLDRGTYGYTF.

The CDR3 DNA follows: TGTGCCAGCAGCTTATCAGACAGGGCGTACCGAGGTTCCATTCAGTACTTC. Translation gives CASSLSDRAYRGSIQYF. The chain is built from TRBV13 and TRBJ2-4; 7 bases align to TRBD1. Germline loops: CDR1 PRHDT, CDR2 FYEKMQ (reference sequence). V lost 2 bases and J lost 9; bases outside the gene matches: 16. The CDR3 has 17 amino acids.